This TCR beta chain is from a study of cytomegalovirus exposure and HLA in healthy donors. A multiplex PCR was run with 60 Vbeta primers and 13 Jbeta primers. Method: immunoSEQ multiplex PCR; TCRdb's copy keeps in-frame clones and lacks some. Among under 200,000 clones listed, roughly four fifths were seen once. Despite likely unrecorded immune exposures, the donors were nominally healthy at the time of sampling. Turning to this clone: Its antigen is currently unknown.

This CDR3 has 16 amino acids. Trimming left V 0 bases short and J 11 bases short, with 25 bases between. From germline, CDR1 is GTSNPN and CDR2 SVGIG (reference sequence). Whole-study results and caveats: Clonal expansion was found to be greater in HLA-associated TCR beta chains than in equally common others in a later analysis.

The clonotype comes from a woman between 25 and 40 years old in good health and CMV-seropositive. Sequences were obtained from PBMCs. The chain has TRBV30 and TRBJ1-1; maybe TRBD1 (5 bases). The CDR3 sequence is CAWSVRGTLFGPTAFF. DNA of the CDR3: TGTGCCTGGAGTGTACGGGGGACTTTGTTCGGGCCGACGGCTTTCTTT.